Listed below are T cell receptor beta chains from one sample, sequenced in a study of shared clonotypes between healthy human individuals. Sequencing was performed with immunoSEQ multiplex PCR; in TCRdb, only in-frame clones are kept and a portion is missing. The data show some 1,600,000 clones, approximately 98% seen once. Sample: naive CD4+ T cells sorted from blood. The receptors stem from a young man in good health. CDR3s leave out the opening cysteine and the closing phenylalanine or tryptophan.

V gene: TRBV5-6; CDR3 protein: ASSQGDEQY
V gene: TRBV2; CDR3 protein: ASSAPGQDPPHGYT
V gene: TRBV5-1; CDR3 protein: ASSTTGLAPLEQY
V gene: TRBV11-2; CDR3 protein: ASTVYYNEQF
V gene: TRBV27; CDR3 protein: ASKVVFGGGETQY
V gene: TRBV5-1; CDR3 protein: ASSVGLAGSNEQF
V gene: TRBV5-4; CDR3 protein: ASSSGRDTSTDTQY
V gene: TRBV7-8; CDR3 protein: AIDTWGGRTSGRAYEQY
V gene: TRBV5-1; CDR3 protein: ASSLETGMVYNEQF
V gene: TRBV5-4; CDR3 protein: ASSVGGSSYEQY
V gene: TRBV2; CDR3 protein: ASSDRAGTEAF
V gene: TRBV4-2; CDR3 protein: ASSQGLAGVLEEETQY
V gene: TRBV2; CDR3 protein: ASSEPQNAYNEQF
V gene: TRBV5-1; CDR3 protein: ASSSPKSTDTQY
V gene: TRBV5-1; CDR3 protein: ASSLVGTGDEQY
V gene: TRBV5-4; CDR3 protein: ASSLFASSYNEQF
V gene: TRBV5-1; CDR3 protein: ASSPSQGRLYNEQF
V gene: TRBV5-6; CDR3 protein: ASSLPGQGGLNEQF
V gene: TRBV5-6; CDR3 protein: ASSSLAGAYNEQF
V gene: TRBV6-1; CDR3 protein: ASSELTLDTQY
V gene: TRBV7-6; CDR3 protein: ASSLTGQWDEQF
V gene: TRBV4-1; CDR3 protein: ASSLQDTANEQF
V gene: TRBV7-9; CDR3 protein: ASSPPGHSYEQY
V gene: TRBV7-9; CDR3 protein: ASSLFTGYEQY
V gene: TRBV5-1; CDR3 protein: ASSLTAGSGNTIY
V gene: TRBV10-3; CDR3 protein: AIMRDPHGYT
V gene: TRBV25-1; CDR3 protein: ASSESGSTDTQY
V gene: TRBV7-9; CDR3 protein: ASSMGHLNTEAF
V gene: TRBV11-2; CDR3 protein: ASSPGQGSLREQY
V gene: TRBV5-6; CDR3 protein: ASSLLSGGLSGANVLT
V gene: TRBV10-1; CDR3 protein: ASSDGGLAGGPYEQY
V gene: TRBV11-2; CDR3 protein: ASRNYGLDAWQF
V gene: TRBV4-1; CDR3 protein: ASSTNRGEETQY
V gene: TRBV5-4; CDR3 protein: ASSSPTRSSYEQY
V gene: TRBV18; CDR3 protein: ASSPRDASYNEQF
V gene: TRBV6-1; CDR3 protein: ASRPGQGRYGYT
V gene: TRBV2; CDR3 protein: ASSESPLLAPNNEQF
V gene: TRBV7-2; CDR3 protein: ASSRNGPSGDEQY
V gene: TRBV10-3; CDR3 protein: AIGTSSYNEQF
V gene: TRBV2; CDR3 protein: ASMGLTDYSNQPQH